This passage covers 30 T cell receptor beta chains from one sample sequenced in a study of beta chain features in type 1 diabetes. Study findings and constraints: Type 1 diabetes patients showed a moderate but significant shortening of TCRB CDR3s in all four CD4+ subsets.

Their antigens are not known. As every portion of the isolated RNA was reverse transcribed, the sequencing read expressed TCRB transcripts. Measured with immunoSEQ multiplex PCR; TCRdb has only the in-frame clones, and not every one. The sample holds some 660,000 clones, about an eighth seen once. The sample consisted of naive CD4+ T cells from blood. These TCRs come from a man younger than 35 with type 1 diabetes.

This clone was counted between two and nine times. The rearrangement joins TRBV6-5 to TRBJ2-7; 8 bases agree with TRBD1. The CDR3 totals 15 residues. After removal of 0 bases from V and 3 bases from J, the junction contained 4 bases not matched to a gene. The germline CDR1 and CDR2 sequences are MNHEY and SVGAGI. The CDR3 is CASSYSKGQVYEQYF. The CDR3 coding sequence is TGTGCCAGCAGTTACTCTAAGGGACAGGTCTACGAGCAGTACTTC.

There are a few counts of this clone. This chain joins TRBV6-1 and TRBJ2-1, with D possibly matching TRBD1 (5 bases). This CDR3 has 15 residues. With 4 bases removed from V and 7 bases from J, the gap between germline ends came to 17 bases. The germline CDR1 and CDR2 sequences are MNHNS and SASEGT. The CDR3 coding sequence is TGTGCCAGCAGTGCCCAACCCGGAACAGGAAATGAGCAGTTCTTC. Translating gives CASSAQPGTGNEQFF.

The genes are TRBV6-6 and TRBJ1-2, with TRBD1 matching 7 bases. The CDR3 is 13 amino acids. With V trimmed by 6 bases and J by 6 bases, 7 bases remained unmatched. Germline CDR1 reads MNHNY; CDR2 reads SVGAGI (reference sequence). The CDR3: CASRPTGWNGYTF. CDR3 sequence (DNA): TGTGCCAGCAGGCCGACAGGGTGGAATGGCTACACCTTC.

This clone has more than one count but fewer than ten. The CDR3 is CASSYGGLPNYGYTF. DNA for the CDR3: TGTGCCAGCAGCTATGGGGGGCTACCTAACTATGGCTACACCTTC. The chain links TRBV7-9 to TRBJ1-2; D might be TRBD1 (6 bases). Trimming pared 4 bases from V and 0 bases from J, leaving 12 bases between. Germline assignment: CDR1 SEHNR and CDR2 FQNEAQ (reference sequence). This CDR3 region has 15 residues. Supplemented by reference TRBV7-9 and TRBJ1-2, the full variable domain reads DTGVSQNPRHKITKRGQNVTFRCDPISEHNRLYWYRQTLGQGPEFLTYFQNEAQLEKSRLLSDRFSAERPKGSFSTLEIQRTEQGDSAMYLCASSYGGLPNYGYTFGSGTRLTVV.

The V call is TRBV6-5, the J call TRBJ1-2, with D perhaps TRBD1 (6 bases). Trimming pared 7 bases from V and 11 bases from J, leaving 14 bases between. The germline CDR1 and CDR2 sequences are MNHEY and SVGAGI. The CDR3 is made up of 11 amino acids. The CDR3 DNA is TGTGCCAGCACCCAGGGGCGGAGTTACACCTTC. Translating it yields CASTQGRSYTF.

This clone appeared a few times. The rearrangement uses TRBV4-2 and TRBJ2-5; 7 nucleotides align to TRBD1. V was pared by 2 bases and J by 2 bases, with 5 bases of the junction left unmatched. Per germline, CDR1 LGHNA and CDR2 YNFKEQ. The CDR3 has 15 amino acids. CDR3 sequence (DNA): TGTGCCAGCAGCCAACTGGGACAGCTTCAAGAGACCCAGTACTTC. This gives the protein CASSQLGQLQETQYF.

The chain couples TRBV11-2 to TRBJ1-5; D might be TRBD1 (6 bases). Germline CDR1 is SGHAT and CDR2 is FQNNGV. Trimming took off 5 bases at V and 7 bases at J, with 12 bases between the two ends. This CDR3 spans 13 amino acids. The DNA of the CDR3 is TGTGCCAGCAGCCCAACAACAGGGCAGCCCCAGCATTTT. It yields the protein CASSPTTGQPQHF.

A few counts support this clone. The J gene is TRBJ1-6, the V gene TRBV7-9; possibly TRBD1 for D (5 bases). The CDR3 runs 16 residues. The germline V and J ends were trimmed by 5 bases and 7 bases, with 18 bases remaining between them. Germline lookup yields CDR1 SEHNR and CDR2 FQNEAQ (reference sequence). CDR3 in DNA: TGTGCCAGCAGCCCGAATCCGGGACGAAGGAATTCACCCCTCCACTTT. As protein: CASSPNPGRRNSPLHF.

This clone was picked up a small number of times. The V call is TRBV10-1, the J call TRBJ2-7; 7 nucleotides match TRBD2. Germline CDR1 and CDR2: WNHNN and SYGVQD (reference sequence). This CDR3 region has 13 residues. V gave up 5 bases and J gave up 6 bases; unmatched junction bases: 7. CDR3 residues: CASSRMGGSEQYF. CDR3 nucleotides: TGCGCCAGCAGTCGGATGGGAGGGTCCGAGCAGTACTTC.

In this sample, this clone turned up a few times. The V and J genes are TRBV13 and TRBJ2-2, with D tentatively TRBD1 (6 bases). Germline V gene sequence: CDR1 PRHDT, CDR2 FYEKMQ (reference sequence). CDR3 size: 16 residues. Trimming cost V 5 bases and J 2 bases, with 15 bases left between them. In DNA, the CDR3 is TGTGCCAGCAGCGCGGGCGTAGGGACAAACACCGGGGAGCTGTTTTTT. Translation: CASSAGVGTNTGELFF.

This clone was observed a few times. The rearrangement links TRBV7-9 to TRBJ2-5, with 7 bases matching TRBD1. This CDR3 has 15 amino acids. Germline-derived CDR1 and CDR2 are SEHNR and FQNEAQ (reference sequence). With 5 bases clipped from V and 0 bases from J, the junction kept 6 bases outside the gene matches. CDR3 loop: CASSQPGTDQETQYF. CDR3 bases: TGTGCCAGCAGCCAGCCAGGGACAGACCAAGAGACCCAGTACTTC.

This clone was detected only a few times. This chain joins TRBV6-5 and TRBJ1-2; 7 bases are shared with TRBD1. Germline CDR1 is MNHEY and CDR2 is SVGAGI. The V and J ends lost 10 bases and 2 bases, in that order; junction bases with no gene match: 7. The CDR3 has 13 residues. CDR3 amino acids: CATGQVINYGYTF. DNA of the CDR3: TGTGCCACCGGACAGGTGATCAACTATGGCTACACCTTC.

Only a few counts were recorded for this clone. This chain connects TRBV7-9 to TRBJ2-7; D perhaps matches TRBD1 (5 bases). With 5 bases removed from V and 2 bases from J, the gap between germline ends came to 13 bases. CDR3 length: 14 residues. The germline V gene has CDR1 SEHNR and CDR2 FQNEAQ (reference sequence). The CDR3 DNA follows: TGTGCCAGCAGCGGTAACAGGAGCCCCTACGAGCAGTACTTC. Translated, it gives CASSGNRSPYEQYF.

The rearrangement links TRBV29-1 to TRBJ2-4; D possibly corresponds to TRBD1 (5 bases). CDR1 and CDR2 (germline): SQVTM, ANQGSEA. This CDR3 comprises 13 residues. With 7 bases removed from V and 4 bases from J, the gap between germline ends came to 14 bases. The CDR3, as DNA: TGCAGCGCCGCCAGGGATTCAAAAAACATTCAGTACTTC. Protein: CSAARDSKNIQYF.

The chain links TRBV5-1 to TRBJ1-2; D is ambiguous. The V end was cut by 0 bases, the J end by 7 bases, with 16 bases between. CDR1 is SGHRS, CDR2 YFSETQ, per germline. This CDR3 contains 15 residues. CDR3 DNA sequence: TGCGCCAGCAGCTTGGTGCCCAGCCCGGGTCTTGGCTACACCTTC. Encoded protein: CASSLVPSPGLGYTF.

In this sample, this clone turned up a few times. DNA for the CDR3: TGCAGCGTTGGCCCACCGGGACGACACAATGAGCAGTTCTTC. As protein: CSVGPPGRHNEQFF. The gene calls are TRBV29-1 and TRBJ2-1; either TRBD1 or TRBD2 may fit D (5 bases each). This CDR3 is 14 amino acids long. The germline V gene encodes CDR1 SQVTM and CDR2 ANQGSEA. The V end was cut by 4 bases, the J end by 5 bases, with 15 bases between.

This clone showed up just a few times. The DNA for the CDR3 is TGCGCCAGCAGCACGGGGACAGCGAACACCGGGGAGCTGTTTTTT. It translates to CASSTGTANTGELFF. The V gene is TRBV4-1, the J gene TRBJ2-2; 7 positions match TRBD1. The germline gives CDR1 MGHRA, CDR2 YSYEKL. V was clipped by 5 bases and J by 0 bases; unmatched bases: 3. The CDR3 totals 15 residues.

CDR3 DNA sequence: TGTGCCACCAGCGGGGGACGGAAAGAGACCCAGTACTTC. It is translated as CATSGGRKETQYF. The V and J genes are TRBV15 and TRBJ2-5; either TRBD1 or TRBD2 may supply D (5 bases each). This CDR3 spans 13 amino acids. Germline V CDR1 and CDR2: LNHNV, YYDKDF (reference sequence). Trimming removed 5 bases from V and 3 bases from J, with 10 bases in between.

The J gene is TRBJ2-3, the V gene TRBV7-3; possibly TRBD1 or TRBD2 for D (5 bases each). The CDR3 sequence is 14 residues long. CDR1 SGHTA and CDR2 FQGTGA come from the germline V gene. Between the trimmed V and J ends, which lost 5 bases and 5 bases, there was a span of 14 bases. The CDR3 loop is CASSASRDGDTQYF. The CDR3 nucleotides are TGTGCCAGCAGCGCCAGTAGGGACGGAGATACGCAGTATTTT.

This rearrangement joins TRBV7-9 to TRBJ2-5; 10 nucleotides agree with TRBD2. The CDR3 totals 13 residues. V lost 5 bases to trimming and J lost 5 bases; unmatched junction nucleotides: 2. Germline V gene data show CDR1 as SEHNR and CDR2 as FQNEAQ (reference sequence). CDR3 in DNA: TGTGCCAGCAGCGGGGGACTAGCGGAGACCCAGTACTTC. Encoded protein: CASSGGLAETQYF.

The chain couples TRBV7-2 to TRBJ2-3; D ambiguous. The CDR3 is made up of 14 amino acids. V lost 3 bases and J lost 2, with 9 bases in between. CDR1 and CDR2 from the germline V gene are SGHTA and FQGNSA. The CDR3 loop reads CASSFLGFTDTQYF. CDR3 nucleotides: TGTGCCAGCAGCTTTCTGGGTTTCACAGATACGCAGTATTTT.

V usage is TRBV6-5 and J usage is TRBJ1-5; no reliable D call. The CDR3 contains 13 residues. The ends were cut back, 0 bases at V and 6 bases at J, with 6 bases in the middle. Per the germline V gene, CDR1 is MNHEY and CDR2 is SVGAGI. CDR3 in DNA: TGTGCCAGCAGTTACTCGGGGATTCAGCCCCAGCATTTT. Protein sequence: CASSYSGIQPQHF.

This chain links TRBV7-3 with TRBJ2-3; D assignment may be TRBD1 or TRBD2 (5 bases each). This CDR3 contains 16 residues. V was trimmed by 1 base and J by 5 bases, leaving 16 bases between them. Germline-derived CDR1 and CDR2 are SGHTA and FQGTGA. The DNA for the CDR3 is TGTGCCAGCAGCTTAAACCGGGGCCCGGTAGTAGATACGCAGTATTTT. Translation: CASSLNRGPVVDTQYF.

This clone turned up a few times. V gene TRBV5-1 combines with J gene TRBJ2-4, with TRBD1 matching 10 bases. V dropped 5 bases and J dropped 0; count of bases not matched to a gene: 11. Germline V lookup: CDR1 SGHRS, CDR2 YFSETQ. The CDR3 length is 18 residues. DNA of the CDR3: TGCGCCAGCAGAAACACCGGGACAGGGGCTTTAGCCAAAAACATTCAGTACTTC. It codes for CASRNTGTGALAKNIQYF.

This clone was picked up a small number of times. At one of its ends the junction is not consistent with the germline gene, which may arise from a read error. Other DNA sequences in this sample translate to the same CDR3. V usage is TRBV28 and J usage is TRBJ1-4, with a weak D call TRBD1 (5 bases). This CDR3 has 16 residues. Per germline, CDR1 MDHEN and CDR2 SYDVKM. DNA of the CDR3: TGTGCAAGCAGTTTAATGGTCGGACATCCTAATGAAAAACTGTTTTTT. It specifies CASSLMVGHPNEKLFF.

The chain links TRBV6-4 to TRBJ2-5, with 11 nucleotides matching TRBD1. J lost 3 bases, V lost 5 bases, and 8 bases had no gene match. The CDR3 runs 16 residues. Germline values: CDR1 MRHNA, CDR2 SNTAGT. DNA of the CDR3: TGTGCCAGCAGTCCGGGACAGGGGGTTTATGAAGAGACCCAGTACTTC. It translates to CASSPGQGVYEETQYF.

The rearrangement uses TRBV29-1 and TRBJ2-7; 10 bases align to TRBD2. The junction had 8 bases not matched to a gene; V was cut back by 5 bases and J by 7 bases. The germline V gene encodes CDR1 SQVTM and CDR2 ANQGSEA. The CDR3 contains 13 residues. This chain's CDR3 is CSVRAGGPREQYF. CDR3 coding DNA: TGCAGCGTTCGAGCGGGAGGGCCCAGGGAGCAGTACTTC.

This clone showed up just a few times. The chain has TRBV7-3 and TRBJ1-1, with 7 bases lining up with TRBD1. CDR1 is SGHTA and CDR2 is FQGTGA in the germline V gene. The CDR3 totals 15 residues. The J segment lost 1 base and the V segment lost 3 bases, leaving 5 bases of the junction unmatched. DNA for the CDR3: TGTGCCAGCAGCTTTCGAGGGGGCGCGAACACTGAAGCTTTCTTT. This gives the protein CASSFRGGANTEAFF.

This sequence joins TRBV6-5 and TRBJ2-2; 10 bases map to TRBD1. The CDR3 is made up of 15 amino acids. Germline V CDR1 and CDR2: MNHEY, SVGAGI. V was pared by 4 bases and J by 9 bases, with 8 bases of the junction left unmatched. The CDR3 sequence: CASSFHRDRGRELFF. Written as DNA, the CDR3 is TGTGCCAGCAGTTTCCACCGGGACAGGGGCAGGGAGCTGTTTTTT.

The rearrangement uses TRBV30 and TRBJ2-5, with D tentatively TRBD1 (7 bases). The better agreement between TRBJ2-7 and the DNA end casts doubt on the J call. Germline CDR1 and CDR2: GTSNPN and SVGIG (reference sequence). The CDR3 has 15 residues. For the CDR3, the DNA is TGTGCCTGGAGTGTACGAGGGGGGACAGCGCACGAGCAGTACTTC. It codes for CAWSVRGGTAHEQYF.